The TCR beta chain described here comes from a study of metastatic and nonmetastatic thyroid tumors. None of the patients had undergone any treatment ahead of thyroid surgery. V was clipped by 7 bases and J by 3 bases; unmatched bases: 5. The CDR3 has 15 residues. TCRdb re-analyzed the PCR reads through MiXCR. The repertoire holds several thousand clones, with approximately 31% as singletons. The clonotype originates from a female donor with papillary thyroid cancer or a benign thyroid nodule (not recorded which). Some clones in this sample may be carry-over from other donors' samples. The V call is TRBV12-3 or TRBV12-4, the J call TRBJ2-2; 10 bases map to TRBD2. Sequenced material: tumor tissue. Here the CDR3 reads CASKLAGGDTGELFF. The CDR3 DNA is TGTGCCAGCAAGTTAGCGGGGGGCGACACCGGGGAGCTGTTTTTT.